The rows below give T cell receptor beta chains drawn from one sample of a study of beta chain features in type 1 diabetes. Data came from immunoSEQ multiplex PCR; TCRdb stores just in-frame clones and leaves some out. The sample contains 500,000 to 850,000 clones, over 12% of which appear only once. What was sequenced was naive CD4+ T cells from blood. These receptors came from a man aged 18 to 30 with type 1 diabetes. The CDR3 runs from the conserved cysteine through the conserved F or W. The D gene is left open where the match is weak. Not all rows give a size; the values are once, few, many and, for expanded clones, a class.

cdr3_aa,cdr3_nt,v_call,d_call,j_call,clone_size
CSSERGGSTDTQYF,TGCAGTTCAGAGAGGGGAGGCAGCACAGATACGCAGTATTTT,TRBV29-1,NA,TRBJ2-3,few
CASSQGADQPQHF,TGTGCCAGCTCTCAGGGGGCTGATCAGCCCCAGCATTTT,TRBV18,TRBD1,TRBJ1-5,NA
CASTATSGGITGGELFF,TGTGCCAGCACCGCGACTAGCGGGGGAATCACAGGCGGGGAGCTGTTTTTT,TRBV11-1,TRBD2,TRBJ2-2,few
CASSQDRQGGHYGYTF,TGTGCCAGCAGCCAAGATCGGCAGGGAGGACACTATGGCTACACCTTC,TRBV4-2,NA,TRBJ1-2,NA
CASSSWTANTEAFF,TGTGCCAGCAGCTCATGGACAGCGAACACTGAAGCTTTCTTT,TRBV7-6,NA,TRBJ1-1,once
CASAGESTSYEQYF,TGCGCCAGCGCAGGAGAGAGCACCTCCTACGAGCAGTACTTC,TRBV5-1,NA,TRBJ2-7,few
CASRTGTEAFF,TGCGCCAGCAGAACCGGGACTGAAGCTTTCTTT,TRBV4-3,NA,TRBJ1-1,NA
CASSDSTGSYNEQFF,TGTGCCAGCAGTGACTCCACGGGGTCCTACAATGAGCAGTTCTTC,TRBV6-4,NA,TRBJ2-1,NA
CASSLRLAYEGEQYF,TGCGCCAGCAGCCTTCGACTAGCCTACGAGGGGGAGCAGTACTTC,TRBV4-3,TRBD2,TRBJ2-7,NA
CASSKNRQGVGLGQETQYF,TGTGCCAGCAGCAAAAATCGGCAGGGGGTCGGCTTGGGGCAAGAGACCCAGTACTTC,TRBV21-1,NA,TRBJ2-5,NA
CASINRDTEAFF,TGTGCCAGCATTAACAGGGATACTGAAGCTTTCTTT,TRBV6-5,NA,TRBJ1-1,NA
CASSILGLAGTDTQYF,TGTGCCAGTAGTATCCTCGGACTAGCGGGCACAGATACGCAGTATTTT,TRBV19,TRBD2,TRBJ2-3,few
CASSRGQANYGYTF,TGTGCCAGCAGTAGAGGACAGGCTAACTATGGCTACACCTTC,TRBV2,TRBD1,TRBJ1-2,NA
CASSLTGAGEQYF,TGTGCCAGCAGCCTAACCGGGGCCGGCGAGCAGTACTTC,TRBV7-2,NA,TRBJ2-7,NA
CAIRPQSGEQYF,TGTGCCATCAGGCCCCAGAGTGGCGAGCAGTACTTC,TRBV10-3,NA,TRBJ2-7,NA
CASSSGGEGRNTIYF,TGTGCCAGCAGTTCCGGAGGGGAGGGACGAAACACCATATATTTT,TRBV28,NA,TRBJ1-3,few
CASSPGQSQETQYF,TGTGCCAGCTCACCAGGACAGAGCCAAGAGACCCAGTACTTC,TRBV18,NA,TRBJ2-5,few
CASRGDPRDFGTDTQYF,TGTGCCAGCAGGGGAGATCCCCGGGACTTCGGCACAGATACGCAGTATTTT,TRBV5-4,NA,TRBJ2-3,few
CAWSVSTNGFGKLFF,TGTGCCTGGAGTGTATCCACAAATGGGTTTGGAAAACTGTTTTTT,TRBV30,NA,TRBJ1-4,few
CAWGPNYGYTF,TGTGCCTGGGGCCCGAACTATGGCTACACCTTC,TRBV30,NA,TRBJ1-2,NA
CASSRRGYQETQYF,TGCGCCAGCAGCCGTCGAGGGTACCAAGAGACCCAGTACTTC,TRBV4-3,NA,TRBJ2-5,few
CATSRDRYTDTQYF,TGTGCCACCAGCAGAGACCGGTACACAGATACGCAGTATTTT,TRBV15,NA,TRBJ2-3,few
CASRGIGPNEKLFF,TGTGCCAGCAGGGGGATAGGGCCGAATGAAAAACTGTTTTTT,TRBV9,NA,TRBJ1-4,NA